Below, one TCR beta chain is given with its context. Its antigen is unknown. The data are from a study of T cell responses to AZD1222 COVID-19 vaccine. The repertoire was sequenced with immunoSEQ multiplex PCR; TCRdb's copy has only in-frame clones and lacks some. The sample lists 100,000 to 150,000 clones; roughly 85% were seen once. Second-dose schedules of about 4 or about 12 weeks were combined. Study-level findings and limits: Targets within unmutated variant regions were reportedly found for nearly half of spike-specific TCRs.

The material was peripheral blood, obtained 28 days after the second AZD1222 dose. This TCR was recovered from an adult who received the AZD1222 COVID-19 vaccine.

Written as DNA, the CDR3 is TGTGCCACCAGTGGCGGAACAGGGCGCACTGAAGCTTTCTTT. The encoded protein is CATSGGTGRTEAFF. The rearrangement uses TRBV24-1 and TRBJ1-1; perhaps TRBD1 as D (6 bases). The CDR3 contains 14 residues. The V end was cut by 5 bases, the J end by 4 bases, with 13 bases between. Germline loops: CDR1 KGHDR, CDR2 SFDVKD.